These 29 T cell receptor beta chains were sequenced from one sample in a study of cytomegalovirus exposure and HLA in healthy donors. With 60 Vbeta and 13 Jbeta primers, the PCR was carried out. Clones were read by immunoSEQ multiplex PCR, and TCRdb kept only the in-frame ones, dropping some. In the table there are approximately 82,000 clones, 62% of which are singletons. The sequenced sample consisted of PBMCs. All receptors come from a woman aged 25 to 39 in good health and CMV-seropositive.

This clone was recorded a few times. This chain uses TRBV7-7 with TRBJ2-5, with a weak D call TRBD2 (6 bases). The CDR3 runs 14 residues. Germline V lookup: CDR1 SSHAT, CDR2 FNYEAQ (reference sequence). Trimming left V 10 bases short and J 4 bases short, with 19 bases between. CDR3 protein: CAITLRGTGETQYF. CDR3 bases: TGTGCCATCACACTGCGGGGTACGGGAGAGACCCAGTACTTC.

In DNA form, the CDR3 reads TGTGCCAGCAGTAGGGACAGGGGGAACACTGAAGCTTTCTTT. This sequence encodes CASSRDRGNTEAFF. The chain has TRBV6-5 and TRBJ1-1, with 10 bases that match TRBD1. This CDR3 is 14 amino acids long. J gave up 1 base and V 5 bases, and 1 base lay outside the gene matches. The germline V gene has CDR1 MNHEY and CDR2 SVGAGI.

The chain combines TRBV29-1 with TRBJ2-7; 10 nucleotides align to TRBD1. The CDR3 runs 13 residues. J lost 5 bases, V lost 4 bases, and 5 bases had no gene match. CDR1 is SQVTM and CDR2 is ANQGSEA in the germline V gene. CDR3 bases: TGCAGCGTTGTGGGACAGGGGATGCACGAGCAGTACTTC. This gives the protein CSVVGQGMHEQYF.

The V gene is TRBV5-4, the J gene TRBJ1-1; D is uncertain. CDR3 length: 16 residues. CDR1 SGHNT and CDR2 YYREEE come from the germline V gene (reference sequence). Trimming cost V 0 bases and J 0 bases, with 12 bases left between them. The CDR3 coding sequence is TGTGCCAGCAGCTTGGAAGTTGCCAGAATGAACACTGAAGCTTTCTTT. Amino acids: CASSLEVARMNTEAFF. The full variable domain, completed using reference TRBV5-4 and TRBJ1-1, is ETGVTQSPTHLIKTRGQQVTLRCSSQSGHNTVSWYQQALGQGPQFIFQYYREEENGRGNFPPRFSGLQFPNYSSELNVNALELDDSALYLCASSLEVARMNTEAFFGQGTRLTVV.

The V call is TRBV4-3, the J call TRBJ1-5; the D gene is possibly TRBD1 (5 bases). Germline V gives CDR1 LGHNA, CDR2 YSLEER. CDR3 length: 15 residues. V lost 0 bases to trimming and J lost 7 bases, with 13 bases between them. CDR3 residues: CASSQDPGFGQPQHF. For the CDR3, the DNA is TGCGCCAGCAGCCAAGATCCAGGGTTTGGCCAGCCCCAGCATTTT.

The CDR3 loop is CASSSLGDSYGYTF. In nucleotides, the CDR3 is TGTGCCAGCAGCTCCCTCGGGGACAGCTATGGCTACACCTTC. The rearrangement joins TRBV28 to TRBJ1-2; 7 nucleotides match TRBD1. This CDR3 is built from 14 residues. In germline, CDR1 is MDHEN, CDR2 SYDVKM. After removal of 6 bases from V and 4 bases from J, the junction contained 8 bases not matched to a gene.

The rearrangement joins TRBV2 to TRBJ1-2; 9 bases are shared with TRBD1. The CDR3 is 13 amino acids. The trim removed 4 bases at V and 7 bases at J, leaving 4 bases unmatched. Germline CDR1 and CDR2: SNHLY and FYNNEI. This CDR3 is CASSVNRGLGYTF. The CDR3 DNA follows: TGTGCCAGCAGTGTAAACAGGGGGCTTGGCTACACCTTC. The full variable domain, completed using reference TRBV2 and TRBJ1-2, is EPEVTQTPSHQVTQMGQEVILRCVPISNHLYFYWYRQILGQKVEFLVSFYNNEISEKSEIFDDQFSVERPDGSNFTLKIRSTKLEDSAMYFCASSVNRGLGYTFGSGTRLTVV.

V gene TRBV6-1 combines with J gene TRBJ2-2, with D tentatively TRBD2 (5 bases). The CDR3 spans 13 residues. V lost 5 bases and J 7 bases, leaving 11 bases between the germline ends. Looked up from germline, CDR1 is MNHNS and CDR2 is SASEGT. CDR3 sequence (DNA): TGTGCCAGCAGTCTGATTGGGAGCGGGGAGCTGTTTTTT. Protein: CASSLIGSGELFF.

This chain joins TRBV9 and TRBJ1-4; D gene ambiguous. Germline V gives CDR1 SGDLS, CDR2 YYNGEE. V lost 0 bases to trimming and J lost 5 bases, with 11 bases between them. The CDR3 spans 15 residues. The CDR3 loop reads CASSVGGGKNEKLFF. The CDR3 DNA is TGTGCCAGCAGCGTAGGGGGAGGGAAGAATGAAAAACTGTTTTTT.

The genes are TRBV7-2 and TRBJ2-5, with a weak D call TRBD2 (7 bases). Germline loops: CDR1 SGHTA, CDR2 FQGNSA. The CDR3 sequence is 14 residues long. V was pared by 7 bases and J by 5 bases, with 17 bases between. Here the CDR3 reads CASTPGGARETQYF. As DNA, the CDR3 is TGTGCCAGCACTCCTGGGGGGGCCCGGGAGACCCAGTACTTC.

The rearrangement joins TRBV21-1 to TRBJ2-5; the D call TRBD2 from the table was never checked on the DNA. TRBV21-1 is shown as a pseudogene. The CDR3 length is 14 residues. CDR3 region: CASSPGGRRETQYF. The CDR3 nucleotides read TGTGCCAGCAGCCCGGGGGGGAGAAGGGAGACCCAGTACTTC.

This clone showed up just once. V and J are TRBV7-2 and TRBJ1-1; unclear D gene. Germline V gives CDR1 SGHTA, CDR2 FQGNSA. The CDR3 has 13 residues. V was pared by 1 base and J by 4 bases, with 7 bases between. The CDR3 region has the DNA TGTGCCAGCAGCTTAGTTACGAGCACTGAAGCTTTCTTT. Encoded protein: CASSLVTSTEAFF.

The CDR3 is CASSLAGTLYGYTF. The CDR3 coding sequence is TGTGCCAGCAGCTTGGCTGGGACACTTTATGGCTACACCTTC. The chain is built from TRBV5-4 and TRBJ1-2; tentative D call: TRBD1 (6 bases). Between the trimmed V and J ends, which lost 0 bases and 5 bases, there was a span of 11 bases. Germline CDR1 SGHNT, CDR2 YYREEE (reference sequence). This CDR3 region has 14 residues.

With regard to this clone: Other DNA sequences of this sample code for an identical CDR3. V gene TRBV7-3 combines with J gene TRBJ1-1; 8 bases line up with TRBD1. CDR1 and CDR2 (germline): SGHTA, FQGTGA. The V segment lost 5 bases and the J segment 4 bases; nucleotides outside the gene matches: 0. CDR3 length equals 12 residues. CDR3: CASSTGGTEAFF. The CDR3 coding sequence is TGTGCCAGCAGCACAGGGGGCACTGAAGCTTTCTTT.

This clone was counted between two and nine times. The chain recombines TRBV5-1 with TRBJ2-7, with 8 bases lining up with TRBD1. The V and J ends lost 4 bases and 2 bases, in that order; junction bases with no gene match: 5. CDR3 length equals 14 residues. Per the germline V gene, CDR1 is SGHRS and CDR2 is YFSETQ. DNA of the CDR3: TGCGCCAGCAGCCAGTTGACAGGGGCCTACGAGCAGTACTTC. As protein: CASSQLTGAYEQYF.

This clone was seen only a few times. V is TRBV7-3 and J is TRBJ2-2; tentative D call: TRBD2 (6 bases). This CDR3 is 13 amino acids long. Trimming removed 6 bases from V and 6 bases from J, with 11 bases in between. Germline V gene data show CDR1 as SGHTA and CDR2 as FQGTGA. CDR3 sequence (DNA): TGTGCCAGCAGACCCAGGGAGGCCGGGGAGCTGTTTTTT. It codes for CASRPREAGELFF. Drawing the rest from reference TRBV7-3 and TRBJ2-2, the complete variable domain is GAGVSQTPSNKVTEKGKYVELRCDPISGHTALYWYRQSLGQGPEFLIYFQGTGAADDSGLPNDRFFAVRPEGSVSTLKIQRTERGDSAVYLCASRPREAGELFFGEGSRLTVL.

Note on this clone: A read error may produce the germline difference seen at one junction end. CDR3 in DNA: TGTGCCTGCGAACCAACAGGGGGCGGCTATGGCTACCCCTTC. Amino acids: CACEPTGGGYGYPF. The rearrangement uses TRBV6-6 and TRBJ1-2; TRBD1 matches at 9 bases. This CDR3 comprises 14 residues. The V gene's germline CDR1 is MNHNY and CDR2 SVGAGI (reference sequence).

This chain connects TRBV19 to TRBJ2-3; 10 bases are shared with TRBD2. CDR3 length equals 16 residues. The junction had 9 bases not matched to a gene; V was cut back by 5 bases and J by 4 bases. Germline-derived CDR1 and CDR2 are LNHDA and SQIVND (reference sequence). CDR3 sequence reads: CASSFSGGPSPDTQYF. In nucleotides, the CDR3 is TGTGCCAGTAGTTTTAGCGGGGGGCCGTCTCCAGATACGCAGTATTTT. The whole variable domain, filled in from reference TRBV19 and TRBJ2-3, reads DGGITQSPKYLFRKEGQNVTLSCEQNLNHDAMYWYRQDPGQGLRLIYYSQIVNDFQKGDIAEGYSVSREKKESFPLTVTSAQKNPTAFYLCASSFSGGPSPDTQYFGPGTRLTVL.

This chain links TRBV12-2 with TRBJ2-7; the D segment call TRBD1 is taken from the table without a DNA check. TRBV12-2 is a pseudogene locus. This CDR3 spans 15 amino acids. CDR3 in DNA: TGTGCAAGTCGCCCTGGACAGGGGTTGGGGTGGGAGCAGTACTTC. Protein: CASRPGQGLGWEQYF.

This chain joins TRBV6-1 and TRBJ1-3; D remains unclear. The CDR3 length is 12 residues. The germline CDR1 and CDR2 sequences are MNHNS and SASEGT. The V end was cut by 10 bases, the J end by 3 bases, with 10 bases between. CDR3 coding DNA: TGTGCCACTTGGTCGGTTGGAAACACCATATATTTT. This encodes CATWSVGNTIYF.

In this sample, this clone turned up a few times. The chain carries TRBV4-1 and TRBJ2-3; weak D call: TRBD2 (6 bases). Trimming took 0 bases from V and 1 from J, leaving 11 bases between them. The length of the CDR3 is 16 residues. CDR1 and CDR2 from the germline V gene are MGHRA and YSYEKL. CDR3 residues: CASSQEGGGGTDTQYF. The CDR3 DNA reads as TGCGCCAGCAGCCAAGAGGGAGGTGGAGGCACAGATACGCAGTATTTT.

The rearrangement links TRBV6-5 to TRBJ1-1; D not certain. Trimming pared 6 bases from V and 5 bases from J, leaving 16 bases between. CDR3 length equals 14 residues. In germline, CDR1 is MNHEY, CDR2 SVGAGI. The CDR3: CASRHPRGWTEAFF. CDR3 bases: TGTGCCAGCAGACATCCGAGAGGATGGACTGAAGCTTTCTTT.

The rearrangement joins TRBV25-1 to TRBJ1-2; the match to TRBD1 covers 10 bases. Germline CDR1 MGHDK, CDR2 SYGVNS. The CDR3 consists of 16 residues. Trimming at V came to 5 bases and at J to 7 bases, leaving 13 bases not matched to a gene. The CDR3 sequence is CASSLGGTGEFGGYTF. CDR3 sequence (DNA): TGTGCCAGCAGTCTAGGGGGGACAGGGGAATTTGGTGGCTACACCTTC.

The V gene is TRBV19, the J gene TRBJ2-3; the D is unclear. Trimming removed 4 bases from V and 1 base from J, with 6 bases in between. The CDR3 loop spans 13 amino acids. Per germline, CDR1 LNHDA and CDR2 SQIVND (reference sequence). Written as DNA, the CDR3 is TGTGCCAGTAGTACCGTAGGCACAGATACGCAGTATTTT. Translation gives CASSTVGTDTQYF.

V gene TRBV6-5 combines with J gene TRBJ2-3; a weak D match, TRBD2 (5 bases). Germline V CDR1 and CDR2: MNHEY, SVGAGI. The V and J ends lost 0 bases and 3 bases respectively, with 7 bases between them. The length of the CDR3 is 14 residues. The DNA of the CDR3 is TGTGCCAGCAGTTACTCTCGGGGTACAGATACGCAGTATTTT. Translating gives CASSYSRGTDTQYF.

The CDR3 DNA reads as TGTGCCAGCAACTGGGGGGGCGACCAGCCCCAGCATTTT. Protein product: CASNWGGDQPQHF. The chain carries TRBV28 and TRBJ1-5; D might be TRBD1 (6 bases). The V gene's germline CDR1 is MDHEN and CDR2 SYDVKM. This CDR3 contains 13 residues. The V and J ends lost 7 bases and 7 bases respectively, with 14 bases between them.

This chain uses TRBV7-2 with TRBJ1-5; D remains ambiguous. V lost 4 bases and J lost 3, with 10 bases in between. The CDR3 sequence is 14 residues long. Germline V gene sequence: CDR1 SGHTA, CDR2 FQGNSA. The CDR3: CASSSGLNNQPQHF. The DNA for the CDR3 is TGTGCCAGCAGCTCCGGACTAAACAATCAGCCCCAGCATTTT.

The chain uses TRBV6-4 and TRBJ1-2, with 9 bases that match TRBD1. V shed 3 bases, J shed 4 bases, and the junction held 6 bases outside the gene matches. This CDR3 contains 15 residues. Germline V CDR1 and CDR2: MRHNA, SNTAGT. The CDR3 spells CASSDTGQGSYGYTF. CDR3 bases: TGTGCCAGCAGTGATACGGGACAGGGTAGCTATGGCTACACCTTC.

The DNA for the CDR3 is TGTGCCAGCGGGACTACAAACAATGAGCAGTTCTTC. It is translated as CASGTTNNEQFF. The V call is TRBV2, the J call TRBJ2-1; 7 bases map to TRBD2. The CDR3 has 12 residues. Germline loops: CDR1 SNHLY, CDR2 FYNNEI. After removal of 8 bases from V and 5 bases from J, the junction contained 3 bases not matched to a gene.